A selection of T cell receptor beta chains follows, all from one sample in a study of blood T cell repertoires in COVID-19. Data came from immunoSEQ multiplex PCR; TCRdb stores just in-frame clones and leaves some out. The table has roughly 84,000 clones, 75% to 85% seen once. Sequencing was done on a sample of peripheral blood. The receptors derive from a man in his 60s with COVID-19, enrolled during active disease. CDR3s include the opening cysteine and the closing phenylalanine or tryptophan. D genes are given only for firm matches. Some rows mark clone size as missing; the rest say once, few, many or name a class of expanded clone.

length: 14; J: TRBJ1-2; V: TRBV4-1; D: TRBD1; size: -; CDR3: CASSQAMGQYGYTF; DNA: TGCGCCAGCAGCCAAGCGATGGGACAGTATGGCTACACCTTC
length: 15; J: TRBJ2-5; V: TRBV9; D: -; size: -; CDR3: CASSVAGLHQETQYF; DNA: TGTGCCAGCAGCGTAGCCGGACTGCACCAAGAGACCCAGTACTTC
length: 15; J: TRBJ1-6; V: TRBV4-2; D: TRBD1; size: -; CDR3: CASSRDRDGNSPLHF; DNA: TGTGCCAGCAGCCGCGACAGGGATGGTAATTCACCCCTCCACTTT
length: 16; J: TRBJ2-3; V: TRBV6-5; D: -; size: -; CDR3: CASSYAKVEGWDTQYF; DNA: TGTGCCAGCAGTTACGCGAAGGTGGAGGGTTGGGATACGCAGTATTTT
length: 16; J: TRBJ2-1; V: TRBV27; D: TRBD2; size: few; CDR3: CASSLVAGGSYNEQFF; DNA: TGTGCCAGCAGTTTAGTAGCGGGGGGCTCTTACAATGAGCAGTTCTTC
length: 14; J: TRBJ2-1; V: TRBV7-9; D: TRBD2; size: -; CDR3: CASVYGAGAAEQFF; DNA: TGTGCCAGCGTATACGGAGCGGGAGCGGCTGAGCAGTTCTTC
length: 12; J: TRBJ1-1; V: TRBV25-1; D: -; size: -; CDR3: CATEGGGTEAFF; DNA: TGTGCCACCGAGGGAGGGGGCACTGAAGCTTTCTTT
length: 14; J: TRBJ2-7; V: TRBV7-9; D: -; size: -; CDR3: CASSRADSSYEQYF; DNA: TGTGCCAGCAGCAGAGCGGACAGCTCCTACGAGCAGTACTTC
length: 12; J: TRBJ1-1; V: TRBV7-8; D: -; size: -; CDR3: CASSPRTAEAFF; DNA: TGTGCCAGCAGCCCGCGGACTGCTGAAGCTTTCTTT
length: 11; J: TRBJ2-3; V: TRBV27; D: TRBD1; size: -; CDR3: CASRQGGTQYF; DNA: TGTGCCAGCCGACAGGGTGGCACGCAGTATTTT
length: 22; J: TRBJ2-3; V: TRBV4-3; D: -; size: -; CDR3: CASSHLGLQQGAGSGSGNTQYF; DNA: TGCGCCAGCAGCCATCTTGGGTTGCAACAGGGGGCCGGTAGCGGGAGTGGAAATACGCAGTATTTT
length: 12; J: TRBJ2-1; V: TRBV29-1; D: -; size: -; CDR3: CSASGFYNEQFF; DNA: TGCAGCGCGTCAGGATTCTACAATGAGCAGTTCTTC
length: 14; J: TRBJ2-7; V: TRBV10-3; D: -; size: few; CDR3: CAISEVKSPYEQYF; DNA: TGTGCCATCAGTGAAGTAAAGAGTCCCTACGAGCAGTACTTC
length: 13; J: TRBJ1-5; V: TRBV9; D: -; size: -; CDR3: CASSVGQAGPQHF; DNA: TGTGCCAGCAGCGTAGGGCAGGCCGGGCCCCAGCATTTT
length: 15; J: TRBJ1-1; V: TRBV13; D: TRBD1; size: -; CDR3: CASSIPGQMNTEAFF; DNA: TGTGCCAGCAGCATTCCGGGACAGATGAACACTGAAGCTTTCTTT
length: 15; J: TRBJ1-6; V: TRBV14; D: -; size: -; CDR3: CASSQTRTDNSPLHF; DNA: TGTGCCAGCAGCCAAACCCGGACAGATAATTCACCCCTCCACTTT
length: 16; J: TRBJ1-2; V: TRBV25-1; D: TRBD1; size: -; CDR3: CASSEYRTGTGYGYTF; DNA: TGTGCCAGCAGTGAATACAGGACAGGGACCGGCTATGGCTACACCTTC
length: 16; J: TRBJ2-3; V: TRBV5-1; D: TRBD2; size: once; CDR3: CASSWSSGTSTDTQYF; DNA: TGCGCCAGCAGCTGGTCTAGCGGGACTAGCACAGATACGCAGTATTTT
length: 14; J: TRBJ2-7; V: TRBV14; D: -; size: -; CDR3: CASSQVVASYEQYF; DNA: TGTGCCAGCAGCCAAGTTGTAGCCTCCTACGAGCAGTACTTC
length: 11; J: TRBJ2-1; V: TRBV11-3; D: -; size: -; CDR3: CASKGGNEQFF; DNA: TGTGCCAGCAAAGGGGGAAATGAGCAGTTCTTC
length: 16; J: TRBJ1-5; V: TRBV15; D: -; size: -; CDR3: CATSIRTGGSNQPQHF; DNA: TGTGCCACCAGCATTCGCACTGGGGGCAGCAATCAGCCCCAGCATTTT
length: 16; J: TRBJ2-2; V: TRBV5-1; D: TRBD1; size: once; CDR3: CASSLGGQGAFGELFF; DNA: TGCGCCAGCAGCTTGGGCGGACAGGGGGCTTTCGGGGAGCTGTTTTTT
length: 15; J: TRBJ2-1; V: TRBV18; D: TRBD1; size: -; CDR3: CASSPGTVSYNEQFF; DNA: TGTGCCAGCTCACCTGGGACAGTCTCCTACAATGAGCAGTTCTTC
length: 14; J: TRBJ1-2; V: TRBV6-1; D: -; size: -; CDR3: CASSDSGGFYGYTF; DNA: TGTGCCAGCAGTGATTCGGGGGGATTCTATGGCTACACCTTC
length: 16; J: TRBJ1-5; V: TRBV15; D: -; size: -; CDR3: CATSRAGDLRNQPQHF; DNA: TGTGCCACCAGCAGGGCAGGGGATTTACGCAATCAGCCCCAGCATTTT
length: 15; J: TRBJ1-5; V: TRBV6-2/TRBV6-3; D: -; size: -; CDR3: CASSSFQNSNQLQHF; DNA: TGTGCCAGCAGCTCTTTCCAGAATAGCAATCAGCTCCAGCATTTT
length: 14; J: TRBJ2-5; V: TRBV30; D: TRBD1; size: -; CDR3: CAWSTNEGQGAPNF; DNA: TGTGCCTGGAGTACTAACGAGGGACAGGGGGCACCAAACTTC
length: 14; J: TRBJ2-3; V: TRBV6-5; D: TRBD1; size: -; CDR3: CASRPGQGAITQYF; DNA: TGTGCCAGCAGACCGGGACAGGGGGCGATAACGCAGTATTTT
length: 12; J: TRBJ2-3; V: TRBV7-9; D: TRBD2; size: -; CDR3: CASSAGADTQYF; DNA: TGTGCCAGCAGTGCGGGGGCAGATACGCAGTATTTT
length: 15; J: TRBJ2-7; V: TRBV11-3; D: TRBD2; size: -; CDR3: CASSQTSGGSYEQYF; DNA: TGTGCCAGCAGTCAAACTAGCGGGGGTTCCTACGAGCAGTACTTC